One sample yielded the 10 T cell receptor beta chains listed below, sequenced in a study of T cell responses to AZD1222 COVID-19 vaccine. The repertoire was sequenced with immunoSEQ multiplex PCR; TCRdb's copy has only in-frame clones and lacks some. The data hold 110,000 or so clones, with more than 70% observed a single time. The sequenced sample was peripheral blood, obtained 28 days after the second AZD1222 dose. The receptor source for this set is an adult who received the AZD1222 COVID-19 vaccine.

A note on this clone: The sample carries other DNA sequences with the same CDR3. The chain links TRBV28 to TRBJ2-3, with TRBD1 identical over 10 bases. The V gene end was trimmed by 6 bases and the J gene end by 4 bases; junction bases not matched to a gene: 4. Germline lookup yields CDR1 MDHEN and CDR2 SYDVKM. The CDR3 length is 14 residues. CDR3 region: CASSLTGGADTQYF. The CDR3 nucleotides are TGTGCCAGCAGCCTGACAGGGGGCGCAGATACGCAGTATTTT.

The chain links TRBV18 to TRBJ2-1; 7 bases align to TRBD1. Losses at the gene ends were 3 bases for V and 7 bases for J; bases not matched to a gene: 9. CDR3 size: 15 residues. Germline V CDR1 and CDR2: KGHSH, LQKENI. CDR3 region: CASSPANRGGNEQFF. CDR3 in DNA: TGTGCCAGCTCACCGGCAAACAGGGGTGGAAATGAGCAGTTCTTC.

The chain employs TRBV5-1 and TRBJ1-4, with D possibly being TRBD1 (5 bases). V was clipped by 1 base and J by 4 bases, with 8 bases between them. The CDR3 is made up of 14 amino acids. From germline, CDR1 is SGHRS and CDR2 YFSETQ. The CDR3 DNA is TGCGCCAGCAGCTTGACAGGAATTAATGAAAAACTGTTTTTT. Protein sequence: CASSLTGINEKLFF.

The rearrangement links TRBV10-3 to TRBJ2-7; 9 bases agree with TRBD1. The CDR3 runs 13 residues. Germline V gene lookup returns CDR1 ENHRY and CDR2 SYGVKD. V was pared by 5 bases and J by 4 bases, with 3 bases of the junction left unmatched. In DNA form, the CDR3 reads TGTGCCATCAGTACAGGGGGCAGGTACGAGCAGTACTTC. Residues: CAISTGGRYEQYF.

This chain connects TRBV7-9 to TRBJ2-7; D not certain. This CDR3 region has 13 residues. Trimming cost V 3 bases and J 3 bases, with 9 bases left between them. Looked up from germline, CDR1 is SEHNR and CDR2 is FQNEAQ (reference sequence). As DNA, the CDR3 is TGTGCCAGCAGCTTTGAACCGGGCTACGAGCAGTACTTC. Its protein product is CASSFEPGYEQYF.

J is TRBJ1-1 and V is TRBV29-1; no firm D call. V shed 4 bases and J shed 2 bases, with 8 bases lying between them. The V gene's germline CDR1 is SQVTM and CDR2 ANQGSEA. There are 12 residues in the CDR3. The CDR3 is CSVVGSNTEAFF. As DNA, the CDR3 is TGCAGCGTTGTCGGGTCAAACACTGAAGCTTTCTTT. Using reference TRBV29-1 and TRBJ1-1 for the parts outside the CDR3, the full variable domain is SAVISQKPSRDICQRGTSLTIQCQVDSQVTMMFWYRQQPGQSLTLIATANQGSEATYESGFVIDKFPISRPNLTFSTLTVSNMSPEDSSIYLCSVVGSNTEAFFGQGTRLTVV.

This clone came up a few times. V usage is TRBV5-1 and J usage is TRBJ2-5; no definite D call. The CDR3 loop spans 11 amino acids. CDR1 and CDR2 (germline): SGHRS, YFSETQ. The ends were cut back, 3 bases at V and 3 bases at J, with 3 bases in the middle. CDR3 DNA: TGCGCCAGCAGCTCCAAAGAGACCCAGTACTTC. This encodes CASSSKETQYF.

This chain connects TRBV2 to TRBJ1-4, with D possibly matching TRBD1 (6 bases). Germline V lookup: CDR1 SNHLY, CDR2 FYNNEI. This CDR3 comprises 13 residues. The V end lost 6 bases, the J end lost 2 bases, and 7 bases lay between the germline ends. This chain's CDR3 is CASRQGTNEKLFF. The CDR3 region has the DNA TGTGCCAGCAGACAGGGCACTAATGAAAAACTGTTTTTT.

The chain couples TRBV12-5 to TRBJ2-5; 13 bases fit TRBD2. The length of the CDR3 is 17 residues. With 7 bases clipped from V and 5 bases from J, the junction kept 13 bases outside the gene matches. Germline CDR1 is LGHNT and CDR2 is FRNRAP. The CDR3 region is CASARGGLAGATETQYF. The CDR3, as DNA: TGTGCTAGTGCCAGGGGAGGACTAGCGGGGGCGACGGAGACCCAGTACTTC. Based on the CDR3 plus reference TRBV12-5 and TRBJ2-5, the full variable domain is DARVTQTPRHKVTEMGQEVTMRCQPILGHNTVFWYRQTMMQGLELLAYFRNRAPLDDSGMPKDRFSAEMPDATLATLKIQPSEPRDSAVYFCASARGGLAGATETQYFGPGTRLLVL.

The V call is TRBV4-1, the J call TRBJ2-7; D is uncertain. The CDR3 loop spans 14 amino acids. CDR1 MGHRA and CDR2 YSYEKL come from the germline V gene. V lost 3 bases and J 0 bases, leaving 9 bases between the germline ends. The CDR3 bases are TGCGCCAGCAGCCAGGATAGTCTCTCCTACGAGCAGTACTTC. This codes for CASSQDSLSYEQYF.